The rows below give T cell receptor beta chains drawn from one sample of a study of T-cell memory formation after mild COVID-19. TCRdb processed the 5' RACE reads anew with MiXCR; each CDR3 protein has one entry. This table holds over 120,000 distinct CDR3 sequences, about 19% found once. Source material: PBMCs or a T cell subset sorted from them (not recorded which). These TCRs come from an adult woman who had mild COVID-19 (a few samples of this study predate the infection). Cell type and time point are not known. The CDR3 runs from the conserved cysteine through the conserved F or W. Each record gives: V gene, J gene, D gene, clone size, CDR3 DNA, CDR3 protein. D genes are given only for firm matches. Rows give clone size only sometimes, using once, few, many, or a class for an expanded clone.

V gene: TRBV29-1; J gene: TRBJ2-2; D gene: NA; clone size: NA; CDR3 DNA: TGCAGCGTTGATCAGGGACCCTCAAACACCGGGGAGCTGTTTTTT; CDR3 protein: CSVDQGPSNTGELFF
V gene: TRBV7-2; J gene: TRBJ2-2; D gene: NA; clone size: NA; CDR3 DNA: TGTGCCAGCAGCGGGGTCAGCACCGGGGAGCTGTTTTTT; CDR3 protein: CASSGVSTGELFF
V gene: TRBV18; J gene: TRBJ2-1; D gene: NA; clone size: few; CDR3 DNA: TGTGCCAGCTCACCACCGTTGCGGACGGCCTACAATGAGCAGTTCTTC; CDR3 protein: CASSPPLRTAYNEQFF
V gene: TRBV6-6; J gene: TRBJ2-1; D gene: TRBD2; clone size: NA; CDR3 DNA: TGTGCCAGCAACTACGGCGGGAGCAGGTGGAATGAGCAGTTCTTC; CDR3 protein: CASNYGGSRWNEQFF
V gene: TRBV25-1; J gene: TRBJ1-1; D gene: TRBD1; clone size: NA; CDR3 DNA: TGTGCCAGCAGGAGACAGGGAATGTGGACTGAAGCTTTCTTT; CDR3 protein: CASRRQGMWTEAFF
V gene: TRBV11-2; J gene: TRBJ2-2; D gene: TRBD2; clone size: NA; CDR3 DNA: TGTGCCAGCAGCACCGGGACTATAAACACCGGGGAGCTGTTTTTT; CDR3 protein: CASSTGTINTGELFF
V gene: TRBV3-1; J gene: TRBJ2-7; D gene: NA; clone size: NA; CDR3 DNA: TGTGCCAGCAGCCAAGGACCCGCGGGCACCTACGAGCAGTACTTC; CDR3 protein: CASSQGPAGTYEQYF
V gene: TRBV5-1; J gene: TRBJ2-5; D gene: NA; clone size: few; CDR3 DNA: TGCGCCAGCAGCTTGGAGCTAGCGGAGACCCAGTACTTC; CDR3 protein: CASSLELAETQYF
V gene: TRBV11-3; J gene: TRBJ2-2; D gene: TRBD2; clone size: NA; CDR3 DNA: TGTTCCAGCAGCTTAGAACGGCTAGCGGGAGGCCCTCGGAACACCGGGGAGCTGTTTTTT; CDR3 protein: CSSSLERLAGGPRNTGELFF
V gene: TRBV27; J gene: TRBJ1-2; D gene: TRBD1; clone size: NA; CDR3 DNA: TGTGCCAGCAGTTTATCGAGGCTGGCAGGGGGCTATGGCTACACCTTC; CDR3 protein: CASSLSRLAGGYGYTF
V gene: TRBV5-1; J gene: TRBJ2-7; D gene: TRBD2; clone size: few; CDR3 DNA: TGCGCCAGCAGCTTGGAACTAGCGGGTAGTGGAAAGCAGTACTTC; CDR3 protein: CASSLELAGSGKQYF